Below, 13 T cell receptor beta chains from the same sample are listed, as sequenced in a study of CD8+CD57+ T cells in acquired aplastic anemia. All patients picked for sequencing had shown, by flow cytometry, an expansion of CD8+CD57+ cells. Genomic DNA, serving as template, underwent TCR beta VDJ and CDR3 profiling. TCRdb fed the reads into MiXCR, producing one record per CDR3 protein. The sample lists 190,000 or so distinct CDR3 sequences, approximately 48% occurring once. Sequencing used sorted CD4+, CD8+, or CD8+CD57+ T cells (not recorded which) from PBMCs. The receptor set was obtained from a human donor with aplastic anemia.

This clonotype was seen at least ten times. This chain uses TRBV18 with TRBJ1-5; D unresolved. V dropped 3 bases and J dropped 5 bases, with 8 bases sitting between them. Per germline, CDR1 KGHSH and CDR2 LQKENI. The CDR3 is made up of 13 amino acids. CDR3 residues: CASSPGVYQPQHF. CDR3 sequence (DNA): TGTGCCAGCTCACCCGGTGTTTATCAGCCCCAGCATTTT.

The sample holds many counts of this clonotype. The chain combines TRBV4-1 with TRBJ1-6; no definite D call. The germline gives CDR1 MGHRA, CDR2 YSYEKL. CDR3 length: 16 amino acids. The ends were cut back, 4 bases at V and 6 bases at J, with 16 bases in the middle. The CDR3 protein is CASSLPASMGNSPLHF. CDR3 sequence (DNA): TGCGCCAGCAGCCTTCCCGCATCGATGGGTAATTCACCCCTCCACTTT.

Note on this clonotype: Germline and junction disagree at one end, which may indicate a read error. V gene TRBV2 combines with J gene TRBJ1-1; D may be TRBD1 (5 bases). Germline CDR1 SNHLY, CDR2 FYNNEI. The CDR3 is 15 amino acids. Here the CDR3 reads CASKEFGRTNTEALF. The CDR3 bases are TGTGCCAGCAAAGAATTCGGACGGACAAACACTGAAGCTCTCTTT.

This chain links TRBV19 with TRBJ2-7, with TRBD2 as a possible D gene (6 bases). Germline V gene data show CDR1 as LNHDA and CDR2 as SQIVND (reference sequence). V gave up 4 bases and J gave up 5 bases, with 18 bases separating them. CDR3 length: 15 amino acids. This CDR3 is CASSNRGLARNEQYF. CDR3 nucleotides: TGTGCCAGTAGTAATAGAGGGCTAGCGAGAAACGAGCAGTACTTC. The full variable domain, rest sourced from reference TRBV19 and TRBJ2-7, is DGGITQSPKYLFRKEGQNVTLSCEQNLNHDAMYWYRQDPGQGLRLIYYSQIVNDFQKGDIAEGYSVSREKKESFPLTVTSAQKNPTAFYLCASSNRGLARNEQYFGPGTRLTVT.

This clonotype was detected many times. The chain is built from TRBV19 and TRBJ1-4; D unresolved. This CDR3 is built from 15 residues. Germline V gene lookup returns CDR1 LNHDA and CDR2 SQIVND (reference sequence). Trimming removed 1 base from V and 8 bases from J, with 14 bases in between. The CDR3 protein is CASSIVVVPGEKLFF. The CDR3 DNA follows: TGTGCCAGTAGTATAGTGGTGGTGCCCGGGGAAAAACTGTTTTTT.

This chain uses TRBV2 with TRBJ2-7, with 9 bases identical to TRBD2. V gave up 10 bases and J gave up 3 bases; unmatched junction bases: 13. The CDR3 runs 15 residues. CDR1 and CDR2 (germline): SNHLY, FYNNEI. The CDR3 nucleotides read TGTGCCACCGAGGGAGCGGGAGGTTCAAGCTACGAGCAGTACTTC. This sequence encodes CATEGAGGSSYEQYF.

This clonotype was recorded many times. The V call is TRBV6-1, the J call TRBJ2-5; 8 nucleotides align to TRBD1. V was pared by 7 bases and J by 4 bases, with 8 bases of the junction left unmatched. This CDR3 contains 14 residues. The germline gives CDR1 MNHNS, CDR2 SASEGT. The CDR3: CASTLTGERETQYF. The CDR3 nucleotides are TGTGCCAGCACCCTGACAGGGGAGAGAGAGACCCAGTACTTC.

The V gene is TRBV29-1, the J gene TRBJ1-2; no clear D gene. V was trimmed by 6 bases and J by 2 bases, leaving 10 bases between them. Germline CDR1 reads SQVTM; CDR2 reads ANQGSEA. The CDR3 length is 12 residues. CDR3 nucleotides: TGCAGCGTACAGACTGGGAACTATGGCTACACCTTC. Its translation is CSVQTGNYGYTF.

This clonotype was recorded many times. The chain combines TRBV20-1 with TRBJ2-2, with D unclear. CDR3 length: 13 amino acids. Trimming cost V 5 bases and J 5 bases, with 12 bases left between them. Germline CDR1 reads DFQATT; CDR2 reads SNEGSKA (reference sequence). The DNA for the CDR3 is TGCAGTGCTTCCCACTCAGGAACCGGGGAGCTGTTTTTT. It codes for CSASHSGTGELFF.

This clonotype was detected many times. The V and J genes are TRBV3-1 and TRBJ2-7; TRBD2 might be the D (6 bases). V lost 0 bases, J lost 8 bases, and 11 bases lay in between. CDR3 length equals 13 residues. Germline loops: CDR1 LGHDT, CDR2 YNNKEL (reference sequence). This CDR3 is CASSQDSSAQQYF. The CDR3 DNA reads as TGTGCCAGCAGCCAAGATTCTAGCGCACAGCAGTACTTC.

The DNA of the CDR3 is TGTGCCAGCAGCCTAGGGGATAGACTCCAAGAGACCCAGTACTTC. Its protein product is CASSLGDRLQETQYF. The J gene is TRBJ2-5, the V gene TRBV11-1; D perhaps matches TRBD1 (5 bases). The CDR3 has 15 amino acids. The germline V and J ends were trimmed by 5 bases and 1 base, with 14 bases remaining between them. Germline V gene data show CDR1 as SGHAT and CDR2 as FQDESV (reference sequence).

The J gene is TRBJ2-1, the V gene TRBV9; D unresolved. CDR3 length: 13 amino acids. The ends were cut back, 0 bases at V and 4 bases at J, with 5 bases in the middle. Germline values: CDR1 SGDLS, CDR2 YYNGEE. CDR3: CASSVVDYNEQFF. CDR3 nucleotides: TGTGCCAGCAGCGTAGTGGATTACAATGAGCAGTTCTTC.

This clonotype was seen ten or more times. The chain has TRBV4-2 and TRBJ2-7; 12 nucleotides match TRBD1. V lost 6 bases and J lost 4; bases outside the gene matches: 16. CDR1 LGHNA and CDR2 YNFKEQ come from the germline V gene. The CDR3 length is 18 residues. The CDR3 sequence: CASSPPGTGGHRSYEQYF. The CDR3 DNA sequence: TGTGCCAGCAGTCCTCCCGGGACAGGGGGCCATCGGTCTTACGAGCAGTACTTC.